One and the same sample provided the 5 T cell receptor beta chains below, sequenced in a study. MiXCR, applied by TCRdb to the 5' RACE reads, yields one record per CDR3 protein. The sample yields roughly 69,000 distinct CDR3 sequences, about 22% seen once. The material sequenced was memory CD4+ T cells sorted from a lymph node. Noted subset: memory CD4+ T cells, CD4+CD45RO+CD25-. These receptors originate from a female donor with breast cancer.

J is TRBJ1-2 and V is TRBV4-1, with D unclear. The CDR3 has 18 amino acids. The germline V gene encodes CDR1 MGHRA and CDR2 YSYEKL. V was cut by 1 base and J by 4 bases, with 22 bases left in between. The CDR3 nucleotides are TGCGCCAGCAGCCAAGGAATGACCCGAGACACTACTTCCTATGGCTACACCTTC. Translated, it gives CASSQGMTRDTTSYGYTF.

The chain links TRBV5-1 to TRBJ1-2; no clear D gene. This CDR3 contains 14 residues. Between the trimmed V and J ends, which lost 3 bases and 4 bases, there was a span of 13 bases. Germline values: CDR1 SGHRS, CDR2 YFSETQ. The CDR3 spells CASSSGGQVYGYTF. The DNA for the CDR3 is TGCGCCAGCAGCTCCGGAGGGCAGGTCTATGGCTACACCTTC. Combining the CDR3 with reference TRBV5-1 and TRBJ1-2 gives the whole variable domain KAGVTQTPRYLIKTRGQQVTLSCSPISGHRSVSWYQQTPGQGLQFLFEYFSETQRNKGNFPGRFSGRQFSNSRSEMNVSTLELGDSALYLCASSSGGQVYGYTFGSGTRLTVV.

This clonotype was seen ten or more times. The chain has TRBV6-2 or TRBV6-3 and TRBJ1-2, with TRBD1 matching 9 bases. The junction had 12 bases not matched to a gene; V was cut back by 5 bases and J by 8 bases. The CDR3 is 15 residues long. The germline V gene has CDR1 MNHEY and CDR2 SVGEGT. The CDR3 nucleotides are TGTGCCAGCAGTCTTCCGGGACAGGGTTCTGCCGGCTACACCTTC. Protein sequence: CASSLPGQGSAGYTF.

The table lists this clonotype with a few counts. V usage is TRBV5-1 and J usage is TRBJ2-5; D might be TRBD2 (6 bases). The V gene's germline CDR1 is SGHRS and CDR2 YFSETQ. The CDR3 is made up of 15 amino acids. The V end was cut by 3 bases, the J end by 4 bases, with 16 bases between. The CDR3 is CASSWTPGVRETQYF. The CDR3 bases are TGCGCCAGCAGCTGGACCCCGGGGGTTCGAGAGACCCAGTACTTC.

Ten or more counts support this clonotype. The J gene is TRBJ1-1, the V gene TRBV4-1; D is uncertain. The CDR3 loop spans 17 amino acids. Trimming removed 4 bases from V and 1 base from J, with 19 bases in between. CDR1 is MGHRA, CDR2 YSYEKL, per germline. In DNA form, the CDR3 reads TGCGCCAGCAGCCCCGGCCGTTTAGGGCGGGGGAACACTGAAGCTTTCTTT. Translated, it gives CASSPGRLGRGNTEAFF.